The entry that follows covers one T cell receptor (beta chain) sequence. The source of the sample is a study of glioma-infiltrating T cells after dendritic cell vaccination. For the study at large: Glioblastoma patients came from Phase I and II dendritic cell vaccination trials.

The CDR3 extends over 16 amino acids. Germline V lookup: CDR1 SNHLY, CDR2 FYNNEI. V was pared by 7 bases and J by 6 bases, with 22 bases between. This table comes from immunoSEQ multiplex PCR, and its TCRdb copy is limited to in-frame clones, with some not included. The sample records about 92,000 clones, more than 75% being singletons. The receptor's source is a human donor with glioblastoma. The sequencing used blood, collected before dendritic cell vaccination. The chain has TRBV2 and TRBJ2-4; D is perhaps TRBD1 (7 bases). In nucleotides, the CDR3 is TGTGCCAGCACTATGAAGGGCAGGGGGGAGGCAAACATTCAGTACTTC. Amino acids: CASTMKGRGEANIQYF.